This is a list of T cell receptor beta chains from one sample in a study of vaccination effects on CD4 cells after COVID-19. Assay: immunoSEQ multiplex PCR; the TCRdb copy retains only in-frame clones and omits some. In the table there are about 50,000 clones, 74% of which are singletons. These receptors have no identified antigens. Sequencing used CD4+ T cells from PBMCs cultured with HCoV-OC43 spike peptides, obtained after COVID-19 vaccination. These receptors all come from a human donor who received a COVID-19 vaccine. The CDR3 runs from the conserved cysteine through the conserved F or W. D genes are given only for firm matches. Clone size is shown for a subset of rows, as once, few, many or a class of expanded clone.

>.|TRBJ2-3|once|TRBV5-1
TGCGCCAGCAGCTTGGACGGGAGTGATACGCAGTATTTT
CASSLDGSDTQYF
>.|TRBJ2-7|.|TRBV19
TGTGCCAGTAGTACCAGCGCCTACGAGCAGTACTTC
CASSTSAYEQYF
>TRBD2|TRBJ2-5|.|TRBV5-4
TGTGCCAGCAGCTTGGCCCGGCTAGCGGGAGCAGAGACCCAGTACTTC
CASSLARLAGAETQYF
>.|TRBJ2-7|.|TRBV2
TGTGCCAGCAGTGAATTCTTCGGGGGAGAGCAGTACTTC
CASSEFFGGEQYF
>.|TRBJ1-5|.|TRBV2
TGTGCCAGCAGCCTTCAGGGTAATCAGCCCCAGCATTTT
CASSLQGNQPQHF
>TRBD2|TRBJ2-1|once|TRBV5-4
TGTGCCAGCAGCCCCAGAGGACTAGCAGGGAATGAGCAGTTCTTC
CASSPRGLAGNEQFF
>.|TRBJ2-1|.|TRBV4-1
TGCGCCAGCAGCCAAGAAAATATGGGGCTAGCCTACAATGAGCAGTTCTTC
CASSQENMGLAYNEQFF
>.|TRBJ1-1|few|TRBV9
TGTGCCAGCAGCGATCGGGGCGGGAAAGGGCCAGCGGAAGCTTTCTTT
CASSDRGGKGPAEAFF
>.|TRBJ2-3|.|TRBV3-1/TRBV3-2
TGTGCCAGCAGCCAAGGAGGGGGGGGAGATACGCAGTATTTT
CASSQGGGGDTQYF
>TRBD2|TRBJ2-2|.|TRBV30
TGTGCCTGGAGTGGAGAGACTAGCGGGACAACCGGGGAGCTGTTTTTT
CAWSGETSGTTGELFF
>.|TRBJ1-5|.|TRBV14
TGTGCCAGCAGCCAAGTTTTACAACCAAATCAGCCCCAGCATTTT
CASSQVLQPNQPQHF
>.|TRBJ2-1|.|TRBV19
TGTGCCAGTACGGGGGCTAGCTCCTACAATGAGCAGTTCTTC
CASTGASSYNEQFF
>.|TRBJ2-3|.|TRBV29-1
TGCAGCGCGCGAGGCCCTAGAGATACGCAGTATTTT
CSARGPRDTQYF
>.|TRBJ2-7|.|TRBV18
TGTGCCAGCTCACCAGGGCTAGTCGCCTACGAGCAGTACTTC
CASSPGLVAYEQYF
>TRBD2|TRBJ2-1|.|TRBV13
TGTGCCAGCAGCCGATCCTCGGGGGGGGTCAATGAGCAGTTCTTC
CASSRSSGGVNEQFF
>.|TRBJ2-7|once|TRBV6-5
TGTGCCAGCAGTTACTCGGAGCAGGGCTCCTACGAGCAGTACTTC
CASSYSEQGSYEQYF
>.|TRBJ1-2|.|TRBV7-6
TGTGCCAGCAGCTTAGTCACAGGCCATGGCTACACCTTC
CASSLVTGHGYTF
>.|TRBJ1-6|.|TRBV5-1
TGCGCCAGCAGCTCAACCCCAGGGAGCTCCTATAATTCACCCCTCCACTTT
CASSSTPGSSYNSPLHF
>.|TRBJ1-1|.|TRBV2
TGTGCCAGCATAAAGGACGGAAACACTGAAGCTTTCTTT
CASIKDGNTEAFF